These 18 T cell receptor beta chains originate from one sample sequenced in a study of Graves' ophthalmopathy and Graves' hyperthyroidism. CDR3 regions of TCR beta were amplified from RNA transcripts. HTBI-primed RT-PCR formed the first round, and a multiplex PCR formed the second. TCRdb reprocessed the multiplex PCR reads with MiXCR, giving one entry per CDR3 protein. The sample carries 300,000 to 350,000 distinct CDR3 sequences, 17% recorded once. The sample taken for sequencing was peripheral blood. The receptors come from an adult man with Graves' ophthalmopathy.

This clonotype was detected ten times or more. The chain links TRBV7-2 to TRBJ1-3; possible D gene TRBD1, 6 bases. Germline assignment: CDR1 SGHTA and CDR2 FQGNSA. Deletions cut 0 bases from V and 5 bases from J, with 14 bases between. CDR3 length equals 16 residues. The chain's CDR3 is CASSLASGTTRNTIYF. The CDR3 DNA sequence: TGTGCCAGCAGCTTAGCTAGCGGGACAACTAGAAACACCATATATTTT.

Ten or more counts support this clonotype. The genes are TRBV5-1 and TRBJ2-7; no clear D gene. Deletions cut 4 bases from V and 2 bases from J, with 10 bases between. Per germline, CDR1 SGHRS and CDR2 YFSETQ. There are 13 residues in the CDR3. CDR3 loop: CASSVDPAYEQYF. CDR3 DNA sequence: TGCGCCAGCAGCGTGGACCCGGCCTACGAGCAGTACTTC.

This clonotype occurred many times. The CDR3: CASSLPQQLAKNIQYF. The CDR3 DNA reads as TGTGCCAGCAGTTTACCGCAGCAACTAGCCAAAAACATTCAGTACTTC. This chain links TRBV28 with TRBJ2-4; unclear D gene. The CDR3 spans 16 residues. With 2 bases removed from V and 0 bases from J, the gap between germline ends came to 11 bases. Germline V gene lookup returns CDR1 MDHEN and CDR2 SYDVKM.

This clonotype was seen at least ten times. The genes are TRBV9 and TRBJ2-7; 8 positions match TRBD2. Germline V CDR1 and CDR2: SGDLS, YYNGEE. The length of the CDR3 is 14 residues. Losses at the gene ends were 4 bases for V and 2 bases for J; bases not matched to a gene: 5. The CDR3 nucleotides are TGTGCCAGCAGCCCCCGGACTAGCCCCTACGAGCAGTACTTC. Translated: CASSPRTSPYEQYF.

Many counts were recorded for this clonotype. DNA for the CDR3: TGTGCCAGCAGTGTACGGATGCCTACCCAGTACTTC. Encoded protein: CASSVRMPTQYF. This chain links TRBV2 with TRBJ2-5; D is unclear. Germline V gene sequence: CDR1 SNHLY, CDR2 FYNNEI. The CDR3 covers 12 residues. V gave up 4 bases and J gave up 8 bases, with 11 bases separating them.

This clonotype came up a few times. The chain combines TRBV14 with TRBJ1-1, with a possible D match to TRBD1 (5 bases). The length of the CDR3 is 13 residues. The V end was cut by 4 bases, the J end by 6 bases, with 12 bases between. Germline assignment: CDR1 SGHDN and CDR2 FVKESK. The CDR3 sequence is CASSPGVGAEAFF. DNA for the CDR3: TGTGCCAGCAGCCCGGGGGTGGGAGCTGAAGCTTTCTTT.

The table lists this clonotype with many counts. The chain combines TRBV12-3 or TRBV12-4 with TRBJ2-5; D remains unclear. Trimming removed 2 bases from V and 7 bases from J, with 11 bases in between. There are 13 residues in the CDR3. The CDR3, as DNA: TGTGCCAGCAGTTTATTTGCAGCCAGGACCCAGTACTTC. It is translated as CASSLFAARTQYF.

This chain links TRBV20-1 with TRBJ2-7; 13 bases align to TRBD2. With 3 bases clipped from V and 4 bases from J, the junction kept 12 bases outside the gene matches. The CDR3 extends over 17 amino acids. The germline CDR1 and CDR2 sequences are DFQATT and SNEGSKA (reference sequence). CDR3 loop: CSASAGLAGVGAYEQYF. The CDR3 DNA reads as TGCAGTGCTAGCGCCGGACTAGCGGGAGTCGGGGCTTACGAGCAGTACTTC.

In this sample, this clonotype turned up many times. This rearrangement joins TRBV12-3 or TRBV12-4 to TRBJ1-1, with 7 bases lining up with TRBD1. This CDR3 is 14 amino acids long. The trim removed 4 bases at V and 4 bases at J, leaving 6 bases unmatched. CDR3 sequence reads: CASSYRGGGTEAFF. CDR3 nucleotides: TGTGCCAGCAGTTACAGGGGCGGTGGCACTGAAGCTTTCTTT.

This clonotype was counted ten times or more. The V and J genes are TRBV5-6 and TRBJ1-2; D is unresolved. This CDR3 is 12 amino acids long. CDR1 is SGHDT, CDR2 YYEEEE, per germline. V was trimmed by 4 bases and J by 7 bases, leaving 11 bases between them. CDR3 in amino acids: CASSPVGLGYTF. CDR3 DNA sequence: TGTGCCAGCAGCCCGGTTGGGCTTGGCTACACCTTC.

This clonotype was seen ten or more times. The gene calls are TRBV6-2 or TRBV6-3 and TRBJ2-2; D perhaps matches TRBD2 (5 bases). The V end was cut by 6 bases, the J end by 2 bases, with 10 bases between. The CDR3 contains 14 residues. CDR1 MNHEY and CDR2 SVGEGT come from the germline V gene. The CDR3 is CASSRLQNTGELFF. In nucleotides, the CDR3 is TGTGCCAGCAGCAGACTACAAAACACCGGGGAGCTGTTTTTT.

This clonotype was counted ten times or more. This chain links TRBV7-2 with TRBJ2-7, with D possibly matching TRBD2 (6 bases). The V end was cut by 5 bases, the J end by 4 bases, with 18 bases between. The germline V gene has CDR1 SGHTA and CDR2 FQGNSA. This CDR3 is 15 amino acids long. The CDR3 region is CASSRSGVMMYEQYF. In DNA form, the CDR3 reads TGTGCCAGCAGCCGTTCGGGGGTCATGATGTACGAGCAGTACTTC.

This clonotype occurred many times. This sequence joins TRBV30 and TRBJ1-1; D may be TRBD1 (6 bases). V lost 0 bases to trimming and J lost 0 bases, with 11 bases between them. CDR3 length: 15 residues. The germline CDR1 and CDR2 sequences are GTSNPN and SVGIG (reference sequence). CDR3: CAWSVRRTVNTEAFF. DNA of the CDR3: TGTGCCTGGAGTGTGAGGCGGACAGTGAACACTGAAGCTTTCTTT. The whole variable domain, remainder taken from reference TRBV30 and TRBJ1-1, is SQTIHQWPATLVQPVGSPLSLECTVEGTSNPNLYWYRQAAGRGLQLLFYSVGIGQISSEVPQNLSASRPQDRQFILSSKKLLLSDSGFYLCAWSVRRTVNTEAFFGQGTRLTVV.

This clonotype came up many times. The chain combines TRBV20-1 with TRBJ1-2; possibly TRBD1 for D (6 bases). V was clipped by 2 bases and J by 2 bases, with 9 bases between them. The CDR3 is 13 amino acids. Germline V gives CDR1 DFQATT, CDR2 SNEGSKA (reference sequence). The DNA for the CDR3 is TGCAGTGCTAGACAGGGGAACAACTATGGCTACACCTTC. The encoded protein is CSARQGNNYGYTF.

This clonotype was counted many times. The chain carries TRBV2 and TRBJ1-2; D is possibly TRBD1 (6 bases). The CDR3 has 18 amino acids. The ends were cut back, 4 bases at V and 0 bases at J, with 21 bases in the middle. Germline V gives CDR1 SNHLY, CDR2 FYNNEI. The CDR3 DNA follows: TGTGCCAGCAGTGGGGCTGGGACACCGACTCAAGCTAACTATGGCTACACCTTC. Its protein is CASSGAGTPTQANYGYTF. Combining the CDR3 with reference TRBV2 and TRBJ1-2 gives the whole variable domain EPEVTQTPSHQVTQMGQEVILRCVPISNHLYFYWYRQILGQKVEFLVSFYNNEISEKSEIFDDQFSVERPDGSNFTLKIRSTKLEDSAMYFCASSGAGTPTQANYGYTFGSGTRLTVV.

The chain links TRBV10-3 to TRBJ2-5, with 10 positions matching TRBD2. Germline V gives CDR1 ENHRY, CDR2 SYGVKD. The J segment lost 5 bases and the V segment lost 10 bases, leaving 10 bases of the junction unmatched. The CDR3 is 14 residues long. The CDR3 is CATRKREGWETQYF. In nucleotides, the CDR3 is TGTGCCACTCGAAAGCGGGAGGGATGGGAGACCCAGTACTTC.

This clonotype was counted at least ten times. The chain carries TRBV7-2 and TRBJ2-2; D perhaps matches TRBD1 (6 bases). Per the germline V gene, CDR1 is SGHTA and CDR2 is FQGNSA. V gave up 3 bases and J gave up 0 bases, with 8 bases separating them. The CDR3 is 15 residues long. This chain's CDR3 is CASSFTGTNTGELFF. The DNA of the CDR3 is TGTGCCAGCAGCTTCACAGGGACGAACACCGGGGAGCTGTTTTTT.

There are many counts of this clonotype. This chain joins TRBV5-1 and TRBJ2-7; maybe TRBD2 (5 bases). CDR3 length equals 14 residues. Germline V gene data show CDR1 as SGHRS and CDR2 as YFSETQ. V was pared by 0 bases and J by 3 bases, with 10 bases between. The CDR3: CASSLDFGIYEQYF. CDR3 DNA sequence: TGCGCCAGCAGCTTGGATTTCGGGATCTACGAGCAGTACTTC.